The TCR beta chain described here comes from a study of blood T cell repertoires in COVID-19. Study overall: Italy, Spain and the United States were the sources of the convalescent and acute COVID-19 samples. The cDNA or gDNA used as material had been derived from T cells, B-cell-depleted T cells, or PBMCs.

This CDR3 is 15 amino acids long. V was shortened by 6 bases and J by 4 bases, with 16 bases between the two germline ends. The authors' processing: Amplification of reference gene primers provided the estimated nucleated cell counts. Clones were read by immunoSEQ multiplex PCR, and TCRdb kept only the in-frame ones, dropping some. That table supplies the V and J calls and clone size; D and trimming were determined from the DNA. Here the sample spans some 26,000 clones, approximately 88% being singletons. V gene TRBV23-1 combines with J gene TRBJ2-1; the D gene is possibly TRBD2 (6 bases). TRBV23-1 falls under the ORF class, with uncertain function. The sequence was collected from a human donor in a cohort sampled during active COVID-19. The sequencing sample was made of peripheral blood. The CDR3 here is CASSPTVRDYNEQFF. Here the CDR3 DNA reads TGCGCCAGCAGCCCCACGGTGCGGGATTACAATGAGCAGTTCTTC.